Reported below is one T cell receptor (beta chain). What antigen it recognizes has not been identified. Base qualities are not recorded, but no much larger clone differs from it by a single base. Spanning cysteine to phenylalanine, the CDR3 consists of 17 amino acids. Only the CDR3 DNA stays, 51 bases, in frame from base 1. Deletion took 3 bases off V and 0 bases off J, with a span of 15 bases between the germline ends. Taken from the germline V gene, the CDR1 and CDR2 loops are SGDLS and YYNGEE. The instrument was an Illumina HiSeq 2000. Multiplex PCR amplification was used to build the TCR beta chain libraries. High-throughput sequencing was used to analyze the amplified TCR beta chain products. The public reads were reprocessed in TCRdb via fastp at Q25 and MiXCR, keeping in-frame beta chains. Every entry covers one CDR3 protein and lists the most common genes and DNA from its rows. Across this sample there are 9,500 to 12,000 distinct CDR3 sequences, with over 45% seen only once. The top ten clones comprise around 40% of the sample.

The data were taken from a study of breast tumors, draining lymph nodes, adjacent tissues (dated by TCRdb to 2015 to 2016). General notes on the study: TCR beta repertoires were compared across tumor, adjacent nontumor tissue and axillary lymph nodes obtained from breast cancer patients. In human breast cancer, the study set out to assess how tumor, surrounding tissue and draining lymph node repertoires relate to one another and whether T cells might be exchanged between them. The research as a whole found: Tumor T-cell repertoires showed less diversity than lymph node repertoires and more diversity than nontumor tissue repertoires, and tumor T-cell repertoires showed preferential V and J gene usage. The conclusion that tumor T cells originate in lymph nodes was framed as consistent with a hypothesis rather than directly demonstrated. In luminal-like breast cancer, tumor and nontumor tissue repertoires resembled each other significantly more than in basal-like breast cancer. The data were considered consistent with the idea that most tumor T cells come from the lymph node and then expand in tumor tissue.

This TCR came from a female donor with breast cancer. Some clones in this sample may be carry-over from other donors' samples. The chain uses TRBV9 and TRBJ2-2, with the D call perhaps TRBD1 or TRBD2, each one matching 7 bases. Sequencing used breast tumor tissue. The CDR3 region has the sequence CASSAQGGAANTGELFF. The DNA reads as follows: TGTGCCAGCAGCGCCCAGGGGGGGGCAGCGAACACCGGGGAGCTGTTTTTT.